Listed here is a single TCR beta chain. Methods used by the authors: Amplifying reference gene primers gave estimates of nucleated cell counts. TCRdb's table, derived via immunoSEQ multiplex PCR, lists solely in-frame clones and lacks some. That table is the source of V, J and clone size, and D and trimming were worked out from the DNA. The data contain 200,000 to 250,000 clones, about 88% of them singletons. This entry comes from a study of blood T cell repertoires in COVID-19. As for the study in general: From T cells, B-cell-depleted T cells, or PBMCs came the material, which was cDNA or gDNA.

The CDR3 runs to 15 residues. Germline assignment: CDR1 LGHNT and CDR2 FRNRAP. With V trimmed by 4 bases and J by 7 bases, 10 bases remained unmatched. The sample consisted of peripheral blood. The V call is TRBV12-5, the J call TRBJ1-1, with TRBD1 matching over 9 bases. The receptor was isolated from a woman in her sixties or seventies with active or convalescent COVID-19. CDR3 protein: CASGSGQGGQFEAFF. The CDR3 nucleotides read TGTGCTAGTGGTTCGGGACAGGGCGGCCAATTTGAAGCTTTCTTT.